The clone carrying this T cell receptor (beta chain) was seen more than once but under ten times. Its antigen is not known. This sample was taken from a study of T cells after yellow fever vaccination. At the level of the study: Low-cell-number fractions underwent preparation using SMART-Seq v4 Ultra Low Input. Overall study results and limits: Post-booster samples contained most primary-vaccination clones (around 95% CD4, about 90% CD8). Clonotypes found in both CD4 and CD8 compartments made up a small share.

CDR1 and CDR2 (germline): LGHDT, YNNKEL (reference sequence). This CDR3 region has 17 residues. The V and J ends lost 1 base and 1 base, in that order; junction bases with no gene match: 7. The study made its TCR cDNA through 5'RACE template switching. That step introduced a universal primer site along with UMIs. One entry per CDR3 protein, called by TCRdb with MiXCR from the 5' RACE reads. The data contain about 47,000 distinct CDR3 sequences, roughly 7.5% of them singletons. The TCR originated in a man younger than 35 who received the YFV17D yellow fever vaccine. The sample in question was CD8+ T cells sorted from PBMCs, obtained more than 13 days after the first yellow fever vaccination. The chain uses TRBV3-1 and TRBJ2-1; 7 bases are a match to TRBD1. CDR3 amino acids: CASSQGPGQLSYNEQFF. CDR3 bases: TGTGCCAGCAGCCAAGGCCCGGGACAGCTATCCTACAATGAGCAGTTCTTC.